This T cell receptor (beta chain) was sequenced in a study of blood T cell repertoires in COVID-19. Across the whole study: Samples taken during acute and convalescent COVID-19 were collected in the United States, Italy and Spain.

Measured with immunoSEQ multiplex PCR; TCRdb has only the in-frame clones, and not every one. The sample lists around 160,000 clones; approximately 80% were seen once. V was cut by 6 bases and J by 0 bases, with 13 bases left in between. The CDR3 extends over 15 amino acids. The germline gives CDR1 MDHEN, CDR2 SYDVKM. The study recruited people aged 18 to 89 years across about two dozen US areas. The source material was PBMCs or T cells enriched from blood (not recorded which). The chain recombines TRBV28 with TRBJ2-3; D is perhaps TRBD2 (5 bases). The receptor was derived from a man aged 50-60 years who had recovered from COVID-19. CDR3 in amino acids: CASRLDGVSTDTQYF. The DNA of the CDR3 is TGTGCCAGCAGATTAGACGGGGTTAGCACAGATACGCAGTATTTT.